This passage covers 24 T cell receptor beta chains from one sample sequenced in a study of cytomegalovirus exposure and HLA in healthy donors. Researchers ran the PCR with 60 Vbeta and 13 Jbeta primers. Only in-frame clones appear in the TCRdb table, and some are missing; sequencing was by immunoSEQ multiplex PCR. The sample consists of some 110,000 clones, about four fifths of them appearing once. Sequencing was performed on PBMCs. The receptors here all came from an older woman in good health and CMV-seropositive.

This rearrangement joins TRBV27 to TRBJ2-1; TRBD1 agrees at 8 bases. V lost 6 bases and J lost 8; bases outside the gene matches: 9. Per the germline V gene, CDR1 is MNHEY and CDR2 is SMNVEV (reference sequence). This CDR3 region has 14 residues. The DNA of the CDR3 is TGTGCCAGCAGACTCAGGCCAGGGGGCGATGAGCAGTTCTTC. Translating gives CASRLRPGGDEQFF.

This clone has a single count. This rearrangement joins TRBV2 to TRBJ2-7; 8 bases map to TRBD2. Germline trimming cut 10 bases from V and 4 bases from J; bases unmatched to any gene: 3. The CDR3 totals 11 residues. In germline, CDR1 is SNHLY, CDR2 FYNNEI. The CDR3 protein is CATSGGYEQYF. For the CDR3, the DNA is TGTGCCACCAGCGGGGGTTACGAGCAGTACTTC.

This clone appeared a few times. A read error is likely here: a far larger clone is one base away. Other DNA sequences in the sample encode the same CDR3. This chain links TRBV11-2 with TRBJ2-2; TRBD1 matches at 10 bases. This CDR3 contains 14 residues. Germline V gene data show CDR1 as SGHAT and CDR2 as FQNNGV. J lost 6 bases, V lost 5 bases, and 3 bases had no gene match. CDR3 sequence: CASSQGQGAGELFF. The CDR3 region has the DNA TGTGCCAGCAGCCAAGGACAGGGGGCCGGGGAGCTGTTTTTT.

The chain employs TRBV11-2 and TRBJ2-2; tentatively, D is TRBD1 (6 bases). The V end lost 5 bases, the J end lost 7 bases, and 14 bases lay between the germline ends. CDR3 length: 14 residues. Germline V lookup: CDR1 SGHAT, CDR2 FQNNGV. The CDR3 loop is CASSPWGRSGELFF. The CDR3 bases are TGTGCCAGCAGCCCCTGGGGGCGGAGCGGGGAGCTGTTTTTT. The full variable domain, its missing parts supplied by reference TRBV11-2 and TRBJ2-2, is EAGVAQSPRYKIIEKRQSVAFWCNPISGHATLYWYQQILGQGPKLLIQFQNNGVVDDSQLPKDRFSAERLKGVDSTLKIQPAKLEDSAVYLCASSPWGRSGELFFGEGSRLTVL.

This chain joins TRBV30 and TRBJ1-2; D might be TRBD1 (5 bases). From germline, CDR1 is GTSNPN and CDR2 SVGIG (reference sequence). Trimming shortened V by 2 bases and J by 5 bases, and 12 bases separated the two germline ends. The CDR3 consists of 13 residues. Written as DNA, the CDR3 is TGTGCCTGGAGTACCGGGGGTAGTTATGGCTACACCTTC. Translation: CAWSTGGSYGYTF.

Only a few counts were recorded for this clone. DNA for the CDR3: TGTGCCATCCGGGACAGGGGCCCCCCAGATACGCAGTATTTT. Encoded protein: CAIRDRGPPDTQYF. The genes are TRBV27 and TRBJ2-3; TRBD1 matches at 10 bases. Trimming took 10 bases from V and 4 from J; bases not matched to a gene: 8. Germline V gene lookup returns CDR1 MNHEY and CDR2 SMNVEV (reference sequence). The CDR3 has 14 amino acids.

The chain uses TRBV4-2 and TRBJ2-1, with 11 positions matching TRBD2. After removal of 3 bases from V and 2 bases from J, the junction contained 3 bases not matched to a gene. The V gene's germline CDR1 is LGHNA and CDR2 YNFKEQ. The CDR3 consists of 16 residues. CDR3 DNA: TGTGCCAGCAGCCAGGGGACTAGCGGAGCCTACAATGAGCAGTTCTTC. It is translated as CASSQGTSGAYNEQFF.

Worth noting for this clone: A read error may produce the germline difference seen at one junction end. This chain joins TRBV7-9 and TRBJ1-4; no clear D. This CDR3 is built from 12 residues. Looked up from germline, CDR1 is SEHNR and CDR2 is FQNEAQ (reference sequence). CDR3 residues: CACSELLGKLFF. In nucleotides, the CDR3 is TGTGCCTGCAGCGAGCTGCTCGGAAAACTGTTTTTT. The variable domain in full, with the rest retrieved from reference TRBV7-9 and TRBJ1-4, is DTGVSQNPRHKITKRGQNVTFRCDPISEHNRLYWYRQTLGQGPEFLTYFQNEAQLEKSRLLSDRFSAERPKGSFSTLEIQRTEQGDSAMYLCACSELLGKLFFGSGTQLSVL.

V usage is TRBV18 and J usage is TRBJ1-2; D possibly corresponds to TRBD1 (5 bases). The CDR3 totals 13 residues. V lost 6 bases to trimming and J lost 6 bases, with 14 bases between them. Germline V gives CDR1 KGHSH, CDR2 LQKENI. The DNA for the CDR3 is TGTGCCAGCTCCCCGGGCAGGGCGGATGGCTACACCTTC. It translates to CASSPGRADGYTF.

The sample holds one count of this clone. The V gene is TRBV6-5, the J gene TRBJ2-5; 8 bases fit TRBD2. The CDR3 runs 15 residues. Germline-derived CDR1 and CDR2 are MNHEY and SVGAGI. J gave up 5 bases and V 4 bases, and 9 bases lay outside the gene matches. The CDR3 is CASSSRTSPQETQYF. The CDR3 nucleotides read TGTGCCAGCAGTTCCCGGACTAGCCCCCAGGAGACCCAGTACTTC.

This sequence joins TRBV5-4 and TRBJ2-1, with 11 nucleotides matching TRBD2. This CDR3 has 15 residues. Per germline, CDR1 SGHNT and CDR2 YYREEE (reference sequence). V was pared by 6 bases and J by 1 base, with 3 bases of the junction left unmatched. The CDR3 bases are TGTGCCAGCAAGGGGACTAGCGGATCCTACAATGAGCAGTTCTTC. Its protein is CASKGTSGSYNEQFF.

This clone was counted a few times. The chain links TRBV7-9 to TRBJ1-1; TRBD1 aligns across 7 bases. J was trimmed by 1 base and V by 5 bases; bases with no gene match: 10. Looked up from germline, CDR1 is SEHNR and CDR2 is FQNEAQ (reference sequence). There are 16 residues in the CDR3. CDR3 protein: CASSPSRGQSNTEAFF. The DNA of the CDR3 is TGTGCCAGCAGCCCGAGTAGGGGACAGTCGAACACTGAAGCTTTCTTT.

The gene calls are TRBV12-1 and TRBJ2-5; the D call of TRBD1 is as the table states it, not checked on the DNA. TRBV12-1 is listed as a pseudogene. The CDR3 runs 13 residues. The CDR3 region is CASGIRDRETQYF. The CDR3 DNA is TGTGCCAGCGGAATTAGGGACAGGGAGACCCAGTACTTC.

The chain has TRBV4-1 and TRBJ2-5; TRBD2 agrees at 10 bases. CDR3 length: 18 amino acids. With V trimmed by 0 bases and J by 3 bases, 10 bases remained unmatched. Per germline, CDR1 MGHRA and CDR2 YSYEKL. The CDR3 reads CASSQEFWASGGEETQYF. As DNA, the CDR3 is TGCGCCAGCAGCCAAGAGTTTTGGGCTAGCGGGGGAGAAGAGACCCAGTACTTC.

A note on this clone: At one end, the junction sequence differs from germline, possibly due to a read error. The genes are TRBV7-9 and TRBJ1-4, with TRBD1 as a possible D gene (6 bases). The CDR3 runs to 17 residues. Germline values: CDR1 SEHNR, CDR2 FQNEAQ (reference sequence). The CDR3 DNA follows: TGTTCCAGCATCCCGTCCCGGACAGCACTTAAGGGTGAAAAACTGTTTTTT. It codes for CSSIPSRTALKGEKLFF.

CDR3 loop: CASSLGWLAGTDTQYF. The CDR3 nucleotides are TGTGCCAGCAGCTTAGGGTGGCTAGCGGGCACAGATACGCAGTATTTT. V usage is TRBV7-2 and J usage is TRBJ2-3, with TRBD2 matching 7 bases. CDR1 is SGHTA, CDR2 FQGNSA, per germline. V lost 1 base, J lost 1 base, and 5 bases stayed unmatched. The CDR3 extends over 16 amino acids. Together with reference TRBV7-2 and TRBJ2-3, the CDR3 gives the full variable domain: GAGVSQSPSNKVTEKGKDVELRCDPISGHTALYWYRQSLGQGLEFLIYFQGNSAPDKSGLPSDRFSAERTGGSVSTLTIQRTQQEDSAVYLCASSLGWLAGTDTQYFGPGTRLTVL.

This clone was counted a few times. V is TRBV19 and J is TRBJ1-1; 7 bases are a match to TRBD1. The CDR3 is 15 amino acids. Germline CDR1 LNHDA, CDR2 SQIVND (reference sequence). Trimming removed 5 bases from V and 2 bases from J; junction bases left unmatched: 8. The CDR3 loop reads CASSAYRGYNTEAFF. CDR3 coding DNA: TGTGCCAGTAGTGCTTACAGGGGCTACAACACTGAAGCTTTCTTT.

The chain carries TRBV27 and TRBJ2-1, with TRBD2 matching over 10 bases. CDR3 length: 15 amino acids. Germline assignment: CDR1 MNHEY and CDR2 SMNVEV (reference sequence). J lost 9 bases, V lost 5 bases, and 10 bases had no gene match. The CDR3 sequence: CASSPGASGSSEQFF. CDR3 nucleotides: TGTGCCAGCAGTCCTGGGGCTAGCGGGAGCAGTGAGCAGTTCTTC.

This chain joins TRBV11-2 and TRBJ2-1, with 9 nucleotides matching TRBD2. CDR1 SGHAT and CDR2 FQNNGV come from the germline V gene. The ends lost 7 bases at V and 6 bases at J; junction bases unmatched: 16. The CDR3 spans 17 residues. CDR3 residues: CASIPPGLAGGLNEQFF. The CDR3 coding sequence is TGTGCCAGCATCCCCCCGGGCCTGGCGGGGGGGCTCAATGAGCAGTTCTTC.

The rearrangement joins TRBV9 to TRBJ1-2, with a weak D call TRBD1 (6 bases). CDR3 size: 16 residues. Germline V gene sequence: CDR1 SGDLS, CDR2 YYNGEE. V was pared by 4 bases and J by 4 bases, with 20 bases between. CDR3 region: CASSTTKTKDSYGYTF. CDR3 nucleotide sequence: TGTGCCAGCAGCACAACAAAGACTAAGGACAGCTATGGCTACACCTTC. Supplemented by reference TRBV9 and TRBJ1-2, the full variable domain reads DSGVTQTPKHLITATGQRVTLRCSPRSGDLSVYWYQQSLDQGLQFLIQYYNGEERAKGNILERFSAQQFPDLHSELNLSSLELGDSALYFCASSTTKTKDSYGYTFGSGTRLTVV.

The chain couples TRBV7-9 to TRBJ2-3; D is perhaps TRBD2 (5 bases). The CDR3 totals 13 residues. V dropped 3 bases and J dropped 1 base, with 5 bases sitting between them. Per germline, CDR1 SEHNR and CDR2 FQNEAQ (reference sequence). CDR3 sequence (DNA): TGTGCCAGCAGCTTGGGAGGCACAGATACGCAGTATTTT. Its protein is CASSLGGTDTQYF.

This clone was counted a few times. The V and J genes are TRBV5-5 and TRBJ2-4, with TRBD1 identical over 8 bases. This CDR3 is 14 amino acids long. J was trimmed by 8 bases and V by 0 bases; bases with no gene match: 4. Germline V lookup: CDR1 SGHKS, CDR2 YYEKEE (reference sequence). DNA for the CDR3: TGTGCCAGCAGCTTGGTTCAGGGGGCGTACATTCAGTACTTC. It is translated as CASSLVQGAYIQYF.

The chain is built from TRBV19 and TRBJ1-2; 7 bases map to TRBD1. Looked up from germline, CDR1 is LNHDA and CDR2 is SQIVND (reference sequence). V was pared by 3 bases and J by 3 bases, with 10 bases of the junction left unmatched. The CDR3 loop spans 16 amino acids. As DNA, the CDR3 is TGTGCCAGTAGTATCTCAACCGGGACAGCCTACTATGGCTACACCTTC. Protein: CASSISTGTAYYGYTF.

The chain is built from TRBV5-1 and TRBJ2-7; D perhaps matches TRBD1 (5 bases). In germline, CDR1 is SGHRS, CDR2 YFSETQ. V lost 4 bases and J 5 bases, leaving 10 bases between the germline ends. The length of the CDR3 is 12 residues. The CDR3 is CASSTQGNEQYF. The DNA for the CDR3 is TGCGCCAGCAGCACCCAGGGAAACGAGCAGTACTTC.